This note documents a single TCR beta chain sequence. The record originates from a study of blood T cell repertoires in COVID-19. The table came from immunoSEQ multiplex PCR; TCRdb's copy has only in-frame clones and leaves some out. This sample carries 200,000 to 300,000 clones, about four fifths of them seen once, and the ten largest clones take roughly 3.3%. V shed 2 bases, J shed 1 base, and the junction held 6 bases outside the gene matches. The CDR3 has 17 residues. CDR1 is KGHSH and CDR2 is LQKENI in the germline V gene. The TCR sequence derives from a woman between 18 and 29 years old with acute or convalescent COVID-19. The chain employs TRBV18 and TRBJ2-2, with 8 bases lining up with TRBD1. Sequencing was carried out using peripheral blood. The CDR3 coding sequence is TGTGCCAGCTCACCAAACGCCGGGACAGGGAACACCGGGGAGCTGTTTTTT. Residues: CASSPNAGTGNTGELFF.